These 32 T cell receptor beta chains share one sample of origin, sequenced in a study of blood T cells in healthy people across ages. A sample-barcoded 5' primer and a J-beta primer mix were used in a second PCR of roughly 7 to 11 cycles. TCRdb ran MiXCR on the 5' RACE reads and lists one entry per CDR3 protein. Among nearly 800,000 distinct CDR3 sequences listed, approximately 53% were seen once. Specimen: blood. The receptor source for this set is a man aged 35 to 55 in good health.

The chain has TRBV10-3 and TRBJ2-3; D is undetermined. Trimming shortened V by 2 bases and J by 0 bases, and 12 bases separated the two germline ends. CDR1 and CDR2 from the germline V gene are ENHRY and SYGVKD. The CDR3 runs 16 residues. CDR3 region: CAISEGDDPSTDTQYF. The CDR3, as DNA: TGTGCCATCAGTGAGGGGGATGACCCTAGCACAGATACGCAGTATTTT.

The CDR3 loop is CASSQSGQLYGYTF. The CDR3 coding sequence is TGTGCCAGCAGCCAAAGCGGACAGCTCTATGGCTACACCTTC. The chain uses TRBV14 and TRBJ1-2; D may be TRBD1 (6 bases). V lost 2 bases to trimming and J lost 4 bases, with 11 bases between them. Germline CDR1 and CDR2: SGHDN and FVKESK. The CDR3 extends over 14 amino acids.

The chain uses TRBV28 and TRBJ2-3, with 11 nucleotides matching TRBD2. Per germline, CDR1 MDHEN and CDR2 SYDVKM. After removal of 3 bases from V and 1 base from J, the junction contained 15 bases not matched to a gene. The CDR3 is 20 residues long. CDR3 DNA: TGTGCCAGCAGTTTTCCGCCCCCTTTTAGCGGGAGGGCCCGCACAGATACGCAGTATTTT. It specifies CASSFPPPFSGRARTDTQYF.

The chain is built from TRBV6-1 and TRBJ2-1, with D unresolved. V lost 2 bases and J lost 7, with 9 bases in between. The germline V gene has CDR1 MNHNS and CDR2 SASEGT. This CDR3 contains 13 residues. CDR3 in amino acids: CASSERAWNEQFF. CDR3 nucleotide sequence: TGTGCCAGCAGTGAAAGAGCGTGGAATGAGCAGTTCTTC.

The rearrangement uses TRBV7-2 and TRBJ2-1; D might be TRBD2 (6 bases). Trimming cost V 1 base and J 5 bases, with 12 bases left between them. The CDR3 runs to 15 residues. Per germline, CDR1 SGHTA and CDR2 FQGNSA. The CDR3 DNA reads as TGTGCCAGCAGCTTAGACGGGAGTCAACACAATGAGCAGTTCTTC. Its protein product is CASSLDGSQHNEQFF.

This chain links TRBV9 with TRBJ2-6; possible D gene TRBD2, 6 bases. The germline CDR1 and CDR2 sequences are SGDLS and YYNGEE. The CDR3 runs to 17 residues. V was cut by 4 bases and J by 0 bases, with 14 bases left in between. CDR3 sequence reads: CASSRRDGSSGANVLTF. The CDR3 DNA reads TGTGCCAGCAGCCGACGGGACGGGAGCTCTGGGGCCAACGTCCTGACTTTC. Based on the CDR3 plus reference TRBV9 and TRBJ2-6, the full variable domain is DSGVTQTPKHLITATGQRVTLRCSPRSGDLSVYWYQQSLDQGLQFLIQYYNGEERAKGNILERFSAQQFPDLHSELNLSSLELGDSALYFCASSRRDGSSGANVLTFGAGSRLTVL.

This clonotype was seen more than once but under ten times. This chain links TRBV20-1 with TRBJ2-7; TRBD1 might be the D (6 bases). The CDR3 length is 15 residues. V lost 6 bases, J lost 4 bases, and 22 bases lay in between. Germline V gene lookup returns CDR1 DFQATT and CDR2 SNEGSKA (reference sequence). The CDR3 sequence is CSALNPGTRTYEQYF. The CDR3 nucleotides are TGCAGTGCCCTAAACCCCGGGACACGAACTTACGAGCAGTACTTC.

The chain uses TRBV6-5 and TRBJ2-5, with TRBD2 matching over 9 bases. The CDR3 is made up of 15 amino acids. J gave up 3 bases and V 5 bases, and 7 bases lay outside the gene matches. CDR1 is MNHEY and CDR2 is SVGAGI in the germline V gene. CDR3 sequence reads: CASSAIAGDKETQYF. The CDR3 DNA follows: TGTGCCAGCAGTGCGATAGCGGGGGACAAAGAGACCCAGTACTTC.

This clonotype showed up just a few times. The J gene is TRBJ1-6, the V gene TRBV7-9; 10 nucleotides line up with TRBD1. This CDR3 region has 13 residues. V lost 3 bases and J lost 18; bases outside the gene matches: 8. CDR1 SEHNR and CDR2 FQNEAQ come from the germline V gene (reference sequence). The CDR3 sequence is CASSLGQGRRPHF. The CDR3 DNA reads as TGTGCCAGCAGCTTGGGACAGGGGAGACGACCCCACTTT.

The V and J genes are TRBV5-1 and TRBJ2-5; TRBD2 agrees at 8 bases. The CDR3 is 19 amino acids. Germline V gene data show CDR1 as SGHRS and CDR2 as YFSETQ. Trimming cost V 0 bases and J 1 base; bases outside gene matches: 14. DNA for the CDR3: TGCGCCAGCAGCTTGGAGGCTGGTTGGGCTAGCGGGCCCCAAGAGACCCAGTACTTC. Protein sequence: CASSLEAGWASGPQETQYF. The entire variable domain, with the rest obtained from reference TRBV5-1 and TRBJ2-5, is as follows: KAGVTQTPRYLIKTRGQQVTLSCSPISGHRSVSWYQQTPGQGLQFLFEYFSETQRNKGNFPGRFSGRQFSNSRSEMNVSTLELGDSALYLCASSLEAGWASGPQETQYFGPGTRLLVL.

V and J are TRBV2 and TRBJ1-2; D unclear. V was cut by 6 bases and J by 0 bases, with 11 bases left in between. Germline assignment: CDR1 SNHLY and CDR2 FYNNEI. The length of the CDR3 is 14 residues. The CDR3 bases are TGTGCCAGCAGGGGGTACCCTCCTAACTATGGCTACACCTTC. Translating gives CASRGYPPNYGYTF. The full variable domain, with the rest looked up from reference TRBV2 and TRBJ1-2, is EPEVTQTPSHQVTQMGQEVILRCVPISNHLYFYWYRQILGQKVEFLVSFYNNEISEKSEIFDDQFSVERPDGSNFTLKIRSTKLEDSAMYFCASRGYPPNYGYTFGSGTRLTVV.

Concerning this clonotype: One end of the junction varies from germline; a read error may be responsible. This chain joins TRBV7-7 and TRBJ1-2; D gene uncertain. There are 17 residues in the CDR3. Germline CDR1 and CDR2: SSHAT and FNYEAQ (reference sequence). The CDR3 spells CASSLARKSFIHYGYTF. The DNA for the CDR3 is TGTGCTAGCAGCTTAGCCAGGAAATCCTTTATCCACTATGGCTACACCTTC.

The V and J genes are TRBV18 and TRBJ2-3; D may be TRBD2 (6 bases). The CDR3 is 15 amino acids. Trimming shortened V by 0 bases and J by 4 bases, and 11 bases separated the two germline ends. Germline V gene lookup returns CDR1 KGHSH and CDR2 LQKENI. CDR3 DNA: TGTGCCAGCTCACCACCGACTAGAGGGGCAGATACGCAGTATTTT. This codes for CASSPPTRGADTQYF.

This chain joins TRBV3-1 and TRBJ2-6; D is undetermined. Trimming took off 3 bases at V and 1 base at J, with 4 bases between the two ends. The CDR3 totals 14 residues. Germline CDR1 and CDR2: LGHDT and YNNKEL (reference sequence). CDR3 DNA sequence: TGTGCCAGCAGCCATGTATCTGGGGCCAACGTCCTGACTTTC. It encodes CASSHVSGANVLTF.

The V and J genes are TRBV7-9 and TRBJ2-4; no reliable D call. The DNA matches TRBJ2-7 better at its end, which makes the J call doubtful. The CDR3 length is 15 residues. CDR1 is SEHNR, CDR2 FQNEAQ, per germline (reference sequence). CDR3 sequence reads: CASSDDTDSSYEQYF. The CDR3 nucleotides are TGTGCCAGCAGCGATGACACCGATAGCTCCTACGAGCAGTACTTC.

CDR3 protein: CASRQTASGGETQYF. In DNA form, the CDR3 reads TGTGCCAGCAGGCAAACTGCAAGCGGGGGAGAGACCCAGTACTTC. This chain joins TRBV6-2 or TRBV6-3 and TRBJ2-7; 8 nucleotides align to TRBD2. Judging by the DNA end, TRBJ2-5 fits better; the J call may be wrong. CDR3 length: 15 amino acids. CDR1 is MNHEY and CDR2 is SVGEGT in the germline V gene.

The genes are TRBV7-9 and TRBJ2-5, with D possibly matching TRBD1 (6 bases). CDR3 size: 16 residues. V lost 6 bases, J lost 3 bases, and 20 bases lay in between. Germline V gene data show CDR1 as SEHNR and CDR2 as FQNEAQ (reference sequence). CDR3 sequence (DNA): TGTGCCAGCAGATTGACCGGGACACGGCCCGAAGAGACCCAGTACTTC. This encodes CASRLTGTRPEETQYF.

This chain uses TRBV12-3 or TRBV12-4 with TRBJ2-2, with 10 bases that match TRBD1. V lost 4 bases, J lost 5 bases, and 4 bases stayed unmatched. This CDR3 region has 15 residues. The CDR3 coding sequence is TGTGCCAGCAGTTGGACAGGGGGGGGAACCGGGGAGCTGTTTTTT. Translated, it gives CASSWTGGGTGELFF.

This clonotype has a handful of counts. The V and J genes are TRBV4-3 and TRBJ2-5; 13 positions agree with TRBD2. The CDR3 is 15 residues long. V trimming: 5 bases; J trimming: 3 bases; junction bases outside the gene matches: 3. Germline CDR1 reads LGHNA; CDR2 reads YSLEER. The CDR3 DNA reads TGCGCCAGCAGCGACGGACTAGCGGGAGAAGAGACCCAGTACTTC. It translates to CASSDGLAGEETQYF.

The rearrangement links TRBV5-4 to TRBJ2-3; D not resolved. CDR1 is SGHNT and CDR2 is YYREEE in the germline V gene (reference sequence). Between the trimmed V and J ends, which lost 0 bases and 6 bases, there was a span of 14 bases. CDR3 length: 15 amino acids. The CDR3, as DNA: TGTGCCAGCAGCTTGGCCAAGAGGCCGCTGGATACGCAGTATTTT. Amino acids: CASSLAKRPLDTQYF.

This clonotype was picked up one time. The chain has TRBV15 and TRBJ2-3; tentatively, D is TRBD2 (6 bases). CDR3 length: 14 residues. The V end lost 8 bases, the J end lost 9 bases, and 21 bases lay between the germline ends. The germline gives CDR1 LNHNV, CDR2 YYDKDF (reference sequence). The CDR3 is CATGYGPGGGTQYF. Written as DNA, the CDR3 is TGTGCCACCGGTTATGGGCCCGGGGGTGGGACGCAGTATTTT.

This clonotype turned up a few times. The chain recombines TRBV3-1 with TRBJ2-5; D unresolved. CDR3 length: 15 residues. CDR1 is LGHDT, CDR2 YNNKEL, per germline (reference sequence). Trimming took 8 bases from V and 5 from J, leaving 21 bases between them. The CDR3 loop is CASVLSARPGETQYF. For the CDR3, the DNA is TGTGCCAGCGTCCTTTCAGCACGACCCGGGGAGACCCAGTACTTC.

This clonotype was seen more than once but under ten times. This chain uses TRBV9 with TRBJ2-5, with D maybe TRBD2 (6 bases). The V and J ends lost 4 bases and 11 bases respectively, with 24 bases between them. Germline CDR1 is SGDLS and CDR2 is YYNGEE. The CDR3 sequence is 15 residues long. The CDR3: CASSSNWGERNEQYF. For the CDR3, the DNA is TGTGCCAGCAGCTCCAATTGGGGGGAACGGAATGAGCAGTACTTC.

This chain joins TRBV7-2 and TRBJ2-1; D is perhaps TRBD2 (6 bases). Per germline, CDR1 SGHTA and CDR2 FQGNSA. The CDR3 is 18 residues long. Trimming stripped 6 bases from V and 3 bases from J, with 24 bases between. This CDR3 reads CASSFKSSGAGLYNEQFF. The CDR3 DNA reads as TGTGCCAGCAGTTTTAAGAGTAGCGGCGCAGGCCTCTACAATGAGCAGTTCTTC. The full variable domain, in which reference TRBV7-2 and TRBJ2-1 provide the parts outside the CDR3, is GAGVSQSPSNKVTEKGKDVELRCDPISGHTALYWYRQSLGQGLEFLIYFQGNSAPDKSGLPSDRFSAERTGGSVSTLTIQRTQQEDSAVYLCASSFKSSGAGLYNEQFFGPGTRLTVL.

This clonotype was seen more than once but under ten times. The V call is TRBV6-2 or TRBV6-3, the J call TRBJ1-5, with D perhaps TRBD1 (5 bases). The V gene's germline CDR1 is MNHEY and CDR2 SVGEGT. V lost 4 bases and J lost 3, with 16 bases in between. This CDR3 region has 16 residues. The CDR3 loop is CASSLLGVGNNQPQHF. As DNA, the CDR3 is TGTGCCAGCAGTTTATTGGGGGTCGGGAACAATCAGCCCCAGCATTTT.

The gene calls are TRBV20-1 and TRBJ2-7, with a tentative D call TRBD2 (6 bases). Trimming shortened V by 5 bases and J by 2 bases, and 13 bases separated the two germline ends. Germline values: CDR1 DFQATT, CDR2 SNEGSKA (reference sequence). The CDR3 extends over 13 amino acids. CDR3 bases: TGCAGTGCTCCCTCCGGGAGCCCCTACGAGCAGTACTTC. It codes for CSAPSGSPYEQYF.

The chain carries TRBV12-5 and TRBJ2-3; 7 bases match TRBD2. The CDR3 is made up of 16 amino acids. CDR1 is LGHNT and CDR2 is FRNRAP in the germline V gene. The V segment lost 6 bases and the J segment 7 bases; nucleotides outside the gene matches: 16. CDR3 region: CASGFLGLPAGNTQYF. The CDR3 DNA sequence: TGTGCTAGTGGATTCCTTGGACTACCAGCGGGGAATACGCAGTATTTT.

This clonotype was counted ten times or more. The rearrangement links TRBV7-2 to TRBJ2-7, with TRBD1 matching 7 bases. V trimming: 0 bases; J trimming: 1 base; junction bases outside the gene matches: 3. CDR3 length equals 15 residues. Germline lookup yields CDR1 SGHTA and CDR2 FQGNSA. Here the CDR3 DNA reads TGTGCCAGCAGCTTAGCAGGGGGCATGTCCTACGAGCAGTACTTC. This codes for CASSLAGGMSYEQYF. The full variable domain, rest sourced from reference TRBV7-2 and TRBJ2-7, is GAGVSQSPSNKVTEKGKDVELRCDPISGHTALYWYRQSLGQGLEFLIYFQGNSAPDKSGLPSDRFSAERTGGSVSTLTIQRTQQEDSAVYLCASSLAGGMSYEQYFGPGTRLTVT.

In DNA form, the CDR3 reads TGTGCCAGCTGGGGGTCCAAGCTTTACGAGCAGTACTTC. This encodes CASWGSKLYEQYF. This chain uses TRBV28 with TRBJ2-7; D may correspond to TRBD1 or TRBD2 (5 bases each). The germline V and J ends were trimmed by 8 bases and 4 bases, with 15 bases remaining between them. Looked up from germline, CDR1 is MDHEN and CDR2 is SYDVKM. The CDR3 runs to 13 residues.

The chain has TRBV4-2 and TRBJ1-2; D ambiguous. The V end was cut by 1 base, the J end by 2 bases, with 11 bases between. The CDR3 runs to 15 residues. The germline V gene has CDR1 LGHNA and CDR2 YNFKEQ. The CDR3 DNA follows: TGTGCCAGCAGCCAAGCGGATACTCCCAACTATGGCTACACCTTC. Translating gives CASSQADTPNYGYTF.

This clonotype was seen once. The rearrangement links TRBV28 to TRBJ1-5, with 7 bases fitting TRBD1. Germline V gives CDR1 MDHEN, CDR2 SYDVKM. The CDR3 is made up of 16 amino acids. V was pared by 4 bases and J by 1 base, with 7 bases of the junction left unmatched. CDR3 amino acids: CASSSPGQPSNQPQHF. The CDR3 bases are TGTGCCAGCAGTTCCCCGGGACAGCCGAGCAATCAGCCCCAGCATTTT.

Note on this clonotype: A read error may account for a junction end that differs from germline. The chain uses TRBV6-1 and TRBJ1-2; 8 bases line up with TRBD1. The V gene's germline CDR1 is MNHNS and CDR2 SASEGT. The CDR3 has 14 residues. The CDR3 loop reads CASSAGQGGYGHTF. The CDR3 DNA reads as TGTGCCAGCAGCGCCGGACAGGGAGGCTATGGCCACACCTTC.